This TCR beta chain was observed in a study of blood T cell repertoires in COVID-19. The wider study: Both acute and convalescent COVID-19 samples were obtained from the United States, Italy and Spain. The analysed material was cDNA or gDNA that came from T cells, B-cell-depleted T cells, or PBMCs.

The CDR3 covers 17 residues. Germline V gives CDR1 SGHDT, CDR2 YYEEEE. Trimming cost V 3 bases and J 5 bases; bases outside gene matches: 12. As originally analysed: From reference gene primer amplification, estimates of nucleated cell counts were derived. Repertoires were generated with immunoSEQ multiplex PCR, while TCRdb's copy carries only in-frame clones and drops some. The DNA was the basis for D and trimming; V, J and clone size are from that table. The table has some 200,000 clones, around 82% seen once. The clonotype originates from a woman at least 80 years old with acute or convalescent COVID-19. Source material: peripheral blood. The chain uses TRBV5-6 and TRBJ1-2; 11 nucleotides match TRBD1. CDR3 DNA sequence: TGTGCCAGCAGCTCGGGACAGGGGGGATACAGGGAATATGGCTACACCTTC. Its protein product is CASSSGQGGYREYGYTF.